This entry features one T cell receptor (beta chain) sequence. Its antigen remains unknown. The entry originates in a study of T cell responses to AZD1222 COVID-19 vaccine. Study results and limitations: Baseline testing showed seropositivity in only a handful of AZD1222 recipients. There were mostly white British donors and more females than males, and clonal diversity was possibly underestimated.

Measured with immunoSEQ multiplex PCR; TCRdb has only the in-frame clones, and not every one. The sample lists some 170,000 clones, roughly 93% occurring once. The sequence was collected from an adult in good health. Sequences were derived from peripheral blood, sampled on day 0 of AZD1222 vaccination.

CDR3 region: CASSVEGQGLNNEQFF. The CDR3 DNA reads as TGTGCCAGCAGCGTAGAAGGCCAGGGACTAAACAATGAGCAGTTCTTC. The chain is built from TRBV9 and TRBJ2-1; 7 nucleotides match TRBD2. The CDR3 has 16 residues. V dropped 0 bases and J dropped 5; count of bases not matched to a gene: 8. The V gene's germline CDR1 is SGDLS and CDR2 YYNGEE.